This is a list of T cell receptor beta chains from one sample in a study of response to subunit inactivated influenza vaccine. TCRdb processed the RT-PCR reads anew with MiXCR; each CDR3 protein has one entry. The sample lists approximately 520,000 distinct CDR3 sequences, about 15% occurring once. Material: CD4+ T cells sorted from PBMCs, obtained roughly 24 months after vaccination. These receptors came from a man between 50 and 70 years old who received an inactivated influenza vaccine. The CDR3 runs from the conserved cysteine through the conserved F or W. D genes are given only for firm matches. Clone size is given for some rows only: seen once, a few or many times, or a class if the clone is expanded.

>-|TRBV6-1|TRBD1|TRBJ2-5
TGTGCCAGCAAGACGGACAGGGGTCAGGAGAGGGCCCAGTACTTC
CASKTDRGQERAQYF
>-|TRBV28|TRBD2|TRBJ2-5
TGTGCCAGCAGTTCCAGTAGACTAGCGGGAGGGAAGACCCAGTACTTC
CASSSSRLAGGKTQYF
>-|TRBV7-2|TRBD2|TRBJ2-4
TGTGCCAGCAGACTTAGCGGGGGGGCCGGTTCACCCAAAAACATTCAGTACTTC
CASRLSGGAGSPKNIQYF
>few|TRBV28|-|TRBJ2-3
TGTGCCAGCAGTTCCCCGTTCACAGATACGCAGTATTTT
CASSSPFTDTQYF
>-|TRBV6-1|TRBD2|TRBJ2-2
TGTGCCAGCATCACAACTAGCGGAACAACCGGGGAGCTGTTTTTT
CASITTSGTTGELFF
>-|TRBV19|TRBD1|TRBJ2-7
TGTGCCAGTAGTTATCTGTCAGGGGGCGAGCAGTACTTC
CASSYLSGGEQYF
>-|TRBV6-2/TRBV6-3|TRBD1|TRBJ2-1
TGTGCCAGCAGTTACTCGAAAACCCCCGGGACAGGGACCTACAATGAGCAGTTCTTC
CASSYSKTPGTGTYNEQFF
>-|TRBV20-1|-|TRBJ2-1
TGCAGTGCTCTAATTCTTGGACCCGAGAATGAGCAGTTCTTC
CSALILGPENEQFF
>few|TRBV20-1|-|TRBJ2-3
TGCAGTGCTAGTCAGGCGGGGACTCTCCCAGATACGCAGTATTTT
CSASQAGTLPDTQYF
>many|TRBV5-1|-|TRBJ2-1
TGCGCCAGCAGCTTAGGTGGGGCCTCCTACAATGAGCAGTTCTTC
CASSLGGASYNEQFF
>many|TRBV5-1|-|TRBJ2-3
TGCGCCAGCAGCTTTAAGGGTTCAGTCACAGATACGCAGTATTTT
CASSFKGSVTDTQYF
>few|TRBV4-2|TRBD2|TRBJ2-7
TGTGCCAGCAGCCAAGATACCCTAGCGGGAGTGTACGAGCAGTACTTC
CASSQDTLAGVYEQYF
>-|TRBV4-2|-|TRBJ2-7
TGTGCCAGCAGCCAAGCTGTTAGCGCGAATTCCTACGAGCAGTACTTC
CASSQAVSANSYEQYF
>few|TRBV12-3/TRBV12-4|-|TRBJ2-2
TGTGCCAGCAGTTTAACCCGACCCGGGGAGCTGTTTTTT
CASSLTRPGELFF
>few|TRBV4-3|-|TRBJ2-2
TGCGCCAGCAGCCAAGCCCTTGTGCAGGGCCAAGCAGGGGAGCTGTTTTTT
CASSQALVQGQAGELFF
>-|TRBV5-5|TRBD1|TRBJ2-1
TGTGCCAGCAGCTTGGTGGGGACAGCATTCTACAATGAGCAGTTCTTC
CASSLVGTAFYNEQFF
>few|TRBV18|-|TRBJ2-3
TGTGCCACTAAGATCTCGAGGGGAAGCAGCACAGATACGCAGTATTTT
CATKISRGSSTDTQYF
>few|TRBV10-3|-|TRBJ1-4
TGTGCCATCCGGGACACACCTAATGAAAAACTGTTTTTT
CAIRDTPNEKLFF
>-|TRBV27|-|TRBJ2-3
TGTGCCAGCAGTGCCAAAAGACAGACCACAGATACGCAGTATTTT
CASSAKRQTTDTQYF
>few|TRBV20-1|-|TRBJ1-3
TGCAGTGCTAGAGATCAACAGGTCAACACCATATATTTT
CSARDQQVNTIYF
>few|TRBV7-3|-|TRBJ2-1
TGTGCCAGCAGCCCATGGGGGCTCAATGAGCAGTTCTTC
CASSPWGLNEQFF
>few|TRBV9|TRBD2|TRBJ2-3
TGTGCCAGCAGCGCCCGAGCCTCGGGACTAGCGGGAGGGCCCTGGACGCAGTATTTT
CASSARASGLAGGPWTQYF
>few|TRBV5-1|-|TRBJ2-3
TGCGCCAGCAGCTTGAGCTTTGGACAGATCTCAGATACGCAGTATTTT
CASSLSFGQISDTQYF
>-|TRBV20-1|-|TRBJ2-1
TGCAGTGCTAGTGCTAGTCTAACCTACAATGAGCAGTTCTTC
CSASASLTYNEQFF